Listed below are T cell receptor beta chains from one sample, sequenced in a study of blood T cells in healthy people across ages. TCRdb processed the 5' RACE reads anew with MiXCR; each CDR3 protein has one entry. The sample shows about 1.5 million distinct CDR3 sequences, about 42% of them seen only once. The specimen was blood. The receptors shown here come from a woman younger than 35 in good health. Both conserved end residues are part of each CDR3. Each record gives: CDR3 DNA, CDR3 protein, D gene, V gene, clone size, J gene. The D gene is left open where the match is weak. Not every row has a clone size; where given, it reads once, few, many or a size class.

TGTGCCAGCAGTTTCCAAGAGACCCAGTTCTTC,CASSFQETQFF,-,TRBV7-6,few,TRBJ2-1
TGTGCCACCAGGGACAACCAAGAGACCCAGTACTTC,CATRDNQETQYF,-,TRBV24-1,few,TRBJ2-5
TGTGCCAGCAGCCAAGATCTCACCTCTGGGGGCTACACCTTC,CASSQDLTSGGYTF,-,TRBV4-2,-,TRBJ1-2
-,CASSQGVGVGNTTYF,-,TRBV4-3,-,TRBJ1-3
TGTGCCAGCAGTAAATCTATGACTAGCGGGGGCGCAGATACGCAGTATTTT,CASSKSMTSGGADTQYF,TRBD2,TRBV3-1,few,TRBJ2-3
TGTGCCAGCAGTGAAAAAGTGGGCTACACCTTC,CASSEKVGYTF,-,TRBV6-1,few,TRBJ1-2
TGTGCCAGCAGCCGAAACCAGGGGGCGGGAAACATTCAGTACTTC,CASSRNQGAGNIQYF,TRBD1,TRBV5-4,few,TRBJ2-4
TGTGCCATCAGAAAAACCTGGCGACAGACAGGGCGTGCAGATACGCAGTATTTT,CAIRKTWRQTGRADTQYF,TRBD1,TRBV10-3,few,TRBJ2-3
TGTGCCAGCAGCGGCAGAGTATCTAGCGGGGGGTCCTCCTACGAGCAGTACTTC,CASSGRVSSGGSSYEQYF,TRBD2,TRBV7-2,-,TRBJ2-7
TGCAGCGATCATCGCGGGGGGTTCACAGATACGCAGTATTTT,CSDHRGGFTDTQYF,TRBD2,TRBV29-1,few,TRBJ2-3
TGTGCCAGCAGCTTTTCGACCGGAGCCACTGAAGCTTTCTTT,CASSFSTGATEAFF,-,TRBV11-2,-,TRBJ1-1
TGTGCCAGCAGCTCCGTTGGGAGGTTCTTGGACGGGGGCGGGGACGACGAGCAGTACTTC,CASSSVGRFLDGGGDDEQYF,-,TRBV11-2,-,TRBJ2-7
TGCAGTGCTAGAGATGTGGGGGGGCCCTCCTACGAGCAGTACTTC,CSARDVGGPSYEQYF,-,TRBV20-1,few,TRBJ2-7
TGCAATGCTAGGTTCTCAGCGGGAGGCACCACAGATACGCAGTATTTT,CNARFSAGGTTDTQYF,TRBD2,TRBV20-1,-,TRBJ2-3
TGTGCCAGCATTCTCGTGTTGGGGGCCGAGCAGTACTTC,CASILVLGAEQYF,-,TRBV14,-,TRBJ2-7
TGCGCCAGCAGCCCCGGGAGCGGCCGCACAGATACGCAGTATTTT,CASSPGSGRTDTQYF,-,TRBV4-3,once,TRBJ2-3
TGCAGTGCCGTACGGGCGGGAGGTGATACGCAGTATTTT,CSAVRAGGDTQYF,TRBD2,TRBV20-1,-,TRBJ2-3
TGTGCCAGCAAGGTCTGGCAGGGTGGCGAAAAACTGTTTTTT,CASKVWQGGEKLFF,-,TRBV6-5,few,TRBJ1-4
TGCAGCGTTAGGGGGCGGCTTAAAGAGACCCAGTACTTC,CSVRGRLKETQYF,TRBD1,TRBV29-1,-,TRBJ2-5
TGTGCCAGCAGCCAAGCGTTCGGGGGGTACAATGAGCAGTTCTTC,CASSQAFGGYNEQFF,TRBD2,TRBV3-1,-,TRBJ2-1
TGTGCCAGCAGTCTTAGCGGGGGGGGTGATACGCAGTATTTT,CASSLSGGGDTQYF,TRBD2,TRBV12-3/TRBV12-4,few,TRBJ2-3
TGCAGTGCTAGAGATCCGGTAGTGACCTACGAGCAGTACTTC,CSARDPVVTYEQYF,-,TRBV20-1,-,TRBJ2-7
TGTGCTAGTGGTTTGCTGGGGGCCTACAATGAGCAGTTCTTC,CASGLLGAYNEQFF,-,TRBV12-5,few,TRBJ2-1
TGTGCCAGCAGCTTAGCTACCCCAGGCTTCGGCCCGCGGGGTGGCTACACCTTC,CASSLATPGFGPRGGYTF,-,TRBV7-8,few,TRBJ1-2
TGTGCCAGCAGTTACTTTGGGGCTAGCGGCAGCTCCTACAATGAGCAGTACTTC,CASSYFGASGSSYNEQYF,TRBD2,TRBV6-5,few,TRBJ2-7
TGTGCCAGCAGCTTAACTAACCCCGGACAGGGCTCCTACAATGAGCAGTTCTTC,CASSLTNPGQGSYNEQFF,TRBD1,TRBV7-2,few,TRBJ2-1
TGTGCCATCAGTGCTAGCGGGAGCACCTACGAGCAGTACTTC,CAISASGSTYEQYF,TRBD2,TRBV10-3,-,TRBJ2-7
TGTGCCAGCAGCCATCGGACAAATACAAACGAGCAGTACTTC,CASSHRTNTNEQYF,-,TRBV16,-,TRBJ2-7
TGTGCCAGCAGTGAAGGCAGTAATACGCAGTATTTT,CASSEGSNTQYF,-,TRBV6-1,many,TRBJ2-3
TGTGCCAGCAGCCCAGCAAGGAGCTCCTACAATGAGCAGTTCTTC,CASSPARSSYNEQFF,-,TRBV13,-,TRBJ2-1
TGCAGTGCTAGGGACCCGAACACTGAAGCTTTCTTT,CSARDPNTEAFF,-,TRBV20-1,few,TRBJ1-1
TGTGCCAGCAGCTTGATCAGGGGGAACTGGTTCTTC,CASSLIRGNWFF,TRBD1,TRBV5-6,-,TRBJ2-1
TGTGCCAGCAGTTATCGGGCAGAGGGGCTCTATGGCTACACCTTC,CASSYRAEGLYGYTF,-,TRBV6-5,few,TRBJ1-2
TGTGCCAGCAGCTCGACCTTGGGGCTAGAGACCCAGTACTTC,CASSSTLGLETQYF,-,TRBV7-9,-,TRBJ2-5
TGTGCCAGCTGCCGGGGCCGGCAAAAAGAGACCCAGTACTTC,CASCRGRQKETQYF,-,TRBV6-5,-,TRBJ2-5
TGCGCCAGCAGTGACCCGGGCGGGAGGTTTTATACGCAGTATTTT,CASSDPGGRFYTQYF,TRBD2,TRBV10-2,few,TRBJ2-3
TGTGCCAGCAGCCCAAGACCGGGTCAGCCCCAGCATTTT,CASSPRPGQPQHF,-,TRBV12-3/TRBV12-4,-,TRBJ1-5
TGTGCCAGCTCACACTCCGTCAACAATGAGCAGTTCTTC,CASSHSVNNEQFF,-,TRBV18,-,TRBJ2-1